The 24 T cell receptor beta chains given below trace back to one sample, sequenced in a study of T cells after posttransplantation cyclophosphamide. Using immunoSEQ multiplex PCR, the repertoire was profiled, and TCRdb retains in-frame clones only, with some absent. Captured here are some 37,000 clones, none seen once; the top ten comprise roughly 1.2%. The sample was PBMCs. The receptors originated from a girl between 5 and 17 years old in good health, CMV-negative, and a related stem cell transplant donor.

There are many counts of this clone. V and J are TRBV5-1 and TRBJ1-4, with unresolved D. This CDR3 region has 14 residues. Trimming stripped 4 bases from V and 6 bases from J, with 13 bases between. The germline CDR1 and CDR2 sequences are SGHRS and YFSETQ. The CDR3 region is CASSQNAEDEKLFF. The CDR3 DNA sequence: TGCGCCAGCAGCCAAAACGCGGAGGATGAAAAACTGTTTTTT.

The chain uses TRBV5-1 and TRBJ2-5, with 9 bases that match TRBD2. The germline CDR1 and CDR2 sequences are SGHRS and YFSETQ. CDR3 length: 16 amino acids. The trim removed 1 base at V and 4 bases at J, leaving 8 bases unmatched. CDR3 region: CASSLRRGGVGETQYF. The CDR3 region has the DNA TGCGCCAGCAGCTTGAGGCGGGGGGGCGTAGGAGAGACCCAGTACTTC.

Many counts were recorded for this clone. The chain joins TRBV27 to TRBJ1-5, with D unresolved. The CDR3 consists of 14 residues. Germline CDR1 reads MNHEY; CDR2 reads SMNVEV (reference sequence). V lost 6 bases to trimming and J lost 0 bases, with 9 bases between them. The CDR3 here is CASRPEGSNQPQHF. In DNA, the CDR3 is TGTGCCAGCAGACCGGAGGGTAGCAATCAGCCCCAGCATTTT.

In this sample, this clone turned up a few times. CDR3 DNA sequence: TGCGCCAGCAGCTTGGACTTTCCAAGCTCCTATAATTCACCCCTCCACTTT. As protein: CASSLDFPSSYNSPLHF. The chain employs TRBV5-1 and TRBJ1-6; D call uncertain. CDR3 length: 17 residues. Germline V gives CDR1 SGHRS, CDR2 YFSETQ. V was pared by 0 bases and J by 0 bases, with 10 bases between.

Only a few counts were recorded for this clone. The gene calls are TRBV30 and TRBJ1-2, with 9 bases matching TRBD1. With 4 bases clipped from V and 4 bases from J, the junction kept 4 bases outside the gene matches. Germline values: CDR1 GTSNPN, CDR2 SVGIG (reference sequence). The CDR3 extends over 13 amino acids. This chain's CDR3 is CAWNLDRGYGYTF. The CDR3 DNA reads TGTGCCTGGAACCTGGACAGGGGCTATGGCTACACCTTC.

CDR3 sequence reads: CASSAVLTGANVLTF. DNA for the CDR3: TGTGCCAGCAGCGCGGTGCTTACTGGGGCCAACGTCCTGACTTTC. The gene calls are TRBV6-5 and TRBJ2-6, with D unclear. The germline gives CDR1 MNHEY, CDR2 SVGAGI. The CDR3 loop spans 15 amino acids. V gave up 6 bases and J gave up 2 bases, with 11 bases separating them.

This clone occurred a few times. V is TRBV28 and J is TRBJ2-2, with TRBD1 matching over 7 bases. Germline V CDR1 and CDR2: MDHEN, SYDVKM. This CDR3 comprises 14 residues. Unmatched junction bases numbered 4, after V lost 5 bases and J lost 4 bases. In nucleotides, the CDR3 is TGTGCCAGCAGTACACACAGGGGCACCGGGGAGCTGTTTTTT. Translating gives CASSTHRGTGELFF. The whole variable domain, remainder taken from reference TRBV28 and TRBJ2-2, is DVKVTQSSRYLVKRTGEKVFLECVQDMDHENMFWYRQDPGLGLRLIYFSYDVKMKEKGDIPEGYSVSREKKERFSLILESASTNQTSMYLCASSTHRGTGELFFGEGSRLTVL.

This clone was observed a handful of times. The DNA for the CDR3 is TGTGCCAGCAGCCCACCGGACAGGTCCTACGAGCAGTACTTC. Its translation: CASSPPDRSYEQYF. V is TRBV9 and J is TRBJ2-5; 7 bases map to TRBD1. The J call is uncertain, as TRBJ2-7 better fits the DNA end. Germline-derived CDR1 and CDR2 are SGDLS and YYNGEE. The CDR3 has 14 residues.

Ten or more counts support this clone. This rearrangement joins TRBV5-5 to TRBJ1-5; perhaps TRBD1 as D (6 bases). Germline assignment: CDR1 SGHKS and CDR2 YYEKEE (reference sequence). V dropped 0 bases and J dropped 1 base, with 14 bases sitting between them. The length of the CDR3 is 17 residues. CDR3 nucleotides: TGTGCCAGCAGCTTGGACAGGGTAGCGCCCAGCAATCAGCCCCAGCATTTT. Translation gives CASSLDRVAPSNQPQHF. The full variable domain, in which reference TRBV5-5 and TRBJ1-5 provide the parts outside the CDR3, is DAGVTQSPTHLIKTRGQQVTLRCSPISGHKSVSWYQQVLGQGPQFIFQYYEKEERGRGNFPDRFSARQFPNYSSELNVNALLLGDSALYLCASSLDRVAPSNQPQHFGDGTRLSIL.

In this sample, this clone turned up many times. CDR3 region: CASSRDRGEKLFF. DNA for the CDR3: TGTGCCAGCAGCCGGGACAGGGGGGAAAAACTGTTTTTT. The chain employs TRBV7-2 and TRBJ1-4, with TRBD1 identical over 11 bases. Germline-derived CDR1 and CDR2 are SGHTA and FQGNSA. V gave up 5 bases and J gave up 8 bases; unmatched junction bases: 1. The CDR3 is 13 residues long.

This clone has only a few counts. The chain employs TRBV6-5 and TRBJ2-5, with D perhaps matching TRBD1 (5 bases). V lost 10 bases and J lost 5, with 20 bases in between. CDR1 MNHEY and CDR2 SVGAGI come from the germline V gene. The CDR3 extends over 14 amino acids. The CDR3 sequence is CAIGAGLGQETQYF. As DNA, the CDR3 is TGTGCCATAGGGGCAGGGCTGGGGCAGGAGACCCAGTACTTC.

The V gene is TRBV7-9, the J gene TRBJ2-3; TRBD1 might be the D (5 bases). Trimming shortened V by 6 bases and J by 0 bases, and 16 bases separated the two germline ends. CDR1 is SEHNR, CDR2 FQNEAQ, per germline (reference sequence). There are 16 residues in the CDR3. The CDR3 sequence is CASSQQVSPSTDTQYF. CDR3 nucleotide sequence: TGTGCCAGCAGTCAACAGGTCTCCCCTAGCACAGATACGCAGTATTTT.

The CDR3, as DNA: TGTGCCAGCAGCTCGGGGCTGGCTAGCGGGAATACGCAGTATTTT. This gives the protein CASSSGLASGNTQYF. The V call is TRBV7-9, the J call TRBJ2-3, with 9 nucleotides matching TRBD2. The germline CDR1 and CDR2 sequences are SEHNR and FQNEAQ (reference sequence). The CDR3 sequence is 15 residues long. Trimming removed 4 bases from V and 7 bases from J; junction bases left unmatched: 9.

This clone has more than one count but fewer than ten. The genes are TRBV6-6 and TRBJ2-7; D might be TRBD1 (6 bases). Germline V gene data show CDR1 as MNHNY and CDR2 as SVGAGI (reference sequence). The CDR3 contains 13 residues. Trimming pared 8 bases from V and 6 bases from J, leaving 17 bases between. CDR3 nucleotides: TGTGCCAGCCGAATTACAGGGACGAGCGAGCAGTACTTC. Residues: CASRITGTSEQYF.

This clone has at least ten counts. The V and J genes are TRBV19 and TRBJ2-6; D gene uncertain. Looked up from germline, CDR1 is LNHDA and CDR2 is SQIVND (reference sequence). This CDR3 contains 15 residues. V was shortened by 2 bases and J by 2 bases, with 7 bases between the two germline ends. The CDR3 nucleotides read TGTGCCAGTAGTATAAGCCAGGCTGGGGCCAACGTCCTGACTTTC. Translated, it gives CASSISQAGANVLTF.

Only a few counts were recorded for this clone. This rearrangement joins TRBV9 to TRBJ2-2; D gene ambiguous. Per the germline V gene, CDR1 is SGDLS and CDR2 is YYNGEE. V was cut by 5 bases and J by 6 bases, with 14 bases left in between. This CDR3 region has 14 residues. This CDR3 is CASSHGVLAGELFF. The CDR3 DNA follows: TGTGCCAGCAGTCACGGAGTATTGGCCGGGGAGCTGTTTTTT. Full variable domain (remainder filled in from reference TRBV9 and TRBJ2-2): DSGVTQTPKHLITATGQRVTLRCSPRSGDLSVYWYQQSLDQGLQFLIQYYNGEERAKGNILERFSAQQFPDLHSELNLSSLELGDSALYFCASSHGVLAGELFFGEGSRLTVL.

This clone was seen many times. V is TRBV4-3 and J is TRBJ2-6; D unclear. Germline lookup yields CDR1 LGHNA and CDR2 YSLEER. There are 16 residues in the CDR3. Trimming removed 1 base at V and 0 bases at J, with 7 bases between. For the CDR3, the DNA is TGCGCCAGCAGCCAAGCACACAACTCTGGGGCCAACGTCCTGACTTTC. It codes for CASSQAHNSGANVLTF.

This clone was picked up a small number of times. The CDR3 sequence is CASSPLGTGGEQYF. The CDR3 nucleotides read TGTGCCAGCAGCCCCCTGGGGACAGGGGGCGAGCAGTACTTC. V is TRBV11-2 and J is TRBJ2-7, with 11 positions matching TRBD1. The CDR3 covers 14 residues. V lost 5 bases, J lost 6 bases, and 6 bases stayed unmatched. Germline assignment: CDR1 SGHAT and CDR2 FQNNGV.

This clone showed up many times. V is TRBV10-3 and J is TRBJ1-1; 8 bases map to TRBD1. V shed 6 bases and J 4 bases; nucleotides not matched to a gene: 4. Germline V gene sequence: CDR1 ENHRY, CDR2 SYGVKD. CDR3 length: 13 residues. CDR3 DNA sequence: TGTGCCATCAGCCCCCAGGGGGCCACTGAAGCTTTCTTT. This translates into CAISPQGATEAFF.

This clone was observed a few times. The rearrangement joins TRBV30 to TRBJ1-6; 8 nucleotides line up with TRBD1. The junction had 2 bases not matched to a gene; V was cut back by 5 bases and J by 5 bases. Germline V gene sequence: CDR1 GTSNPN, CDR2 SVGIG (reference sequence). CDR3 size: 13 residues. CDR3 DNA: TGTGCCTGGGGGACAGGACATAATTCACCCCTCCACTTT. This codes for CAWGTGHNSPLHF. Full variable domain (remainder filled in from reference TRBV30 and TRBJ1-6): SQTIHQWPATLVQPVGSPLSLECTVEGTSNPNLYWYRQAAGRGLQLLFYSVGIGQISSEVPQNLSASRPQDRQFILSSKKLLLSDSGFYLCAWGTGHNSPLHFGNGTRLTVT.

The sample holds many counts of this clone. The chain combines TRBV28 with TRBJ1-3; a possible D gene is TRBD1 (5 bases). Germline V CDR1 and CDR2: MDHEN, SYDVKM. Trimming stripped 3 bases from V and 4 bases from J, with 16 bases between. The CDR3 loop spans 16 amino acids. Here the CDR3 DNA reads TGTGCCAGCAGTTTCCCGCGCGACAGTTTAGGAAACACCATATATTTT. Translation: CASSFPRDSLGNTIYF.

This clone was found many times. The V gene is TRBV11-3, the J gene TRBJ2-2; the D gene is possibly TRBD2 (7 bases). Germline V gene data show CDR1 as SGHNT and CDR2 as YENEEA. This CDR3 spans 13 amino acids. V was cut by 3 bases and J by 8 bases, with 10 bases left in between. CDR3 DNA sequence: TGTGCCAGCAGCTTCGGGGGGCTGGGGGAGCTGTTTTTT. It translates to CASSFGGLGELFF.

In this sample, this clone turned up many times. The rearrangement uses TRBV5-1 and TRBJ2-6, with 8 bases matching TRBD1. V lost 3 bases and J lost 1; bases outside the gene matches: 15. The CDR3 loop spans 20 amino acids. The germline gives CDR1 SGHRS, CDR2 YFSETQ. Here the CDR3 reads CASSWGLVWTGRSGANVLTF. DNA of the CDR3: TGCGCCAGCAGCTGGGGCCTTGTTTGGACAGGGCGGTCTGGGGCCAACGTCCTGACTTTC.

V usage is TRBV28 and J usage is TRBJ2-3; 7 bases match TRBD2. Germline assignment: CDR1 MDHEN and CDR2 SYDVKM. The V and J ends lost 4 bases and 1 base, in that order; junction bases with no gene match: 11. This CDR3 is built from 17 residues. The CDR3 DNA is TGTGCCAGCAGTTCCCGCCTGGGGCTAGCGGGCACAGATACGCAGTATTTT. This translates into CASSSRLGLAGTDTQYF.